This T cell receptor beta chain derives from a study of tumor-infiltrating lymphocytes in primary liver carcinoma. The wider study: Lesions, classed as T1-T3 N0M0, spanned roughly 4.2 to 10 cm across.

Turning to this clonotype: What it binds is not known. This may come from a read error, since a much larger clone is one base off.

Using a constant-region primer together with ProtoScript II reverse transcriptase, TCR beta cDNA was made from about 500 ng of total RNA. TCR beta libraries came from three nested multiplex PCR rounds using slightly modified ARM-PCR. Both of the initial two PCR rounds ran for about 11 cycles and employed TRBV1-TRBV30 forward primers alongside a C-beta reverse primer. TCRdb re-derived calls from the multiplex PCR reads in MiXCR, one entry per CDR3 protein. The sample carries 300,000 to 400,000 distinct CDR3 sequences, about 61% recorded once. This CDR3 region has 13 residues. Per germline, CDR1 ENHRY and CDR2 SYGVKD. The V end was cut by 10 bases, the J end by 8 bases, with 20 bases between. Study findings and constraints: Lesser overlap characterized tumor-adjacent and tumor-blood pairs relative to tumor region pairs. Tumor samples exhibited a significantly greater top-250-clone fraction than blood samples (p = 0.039).

Unsorted whole blood yielded blood RNA, and germline DNA was extracted as well. In advance of surgery, 3 to 4.5 milliliters of peripheral blood were collected. The source of this sequence is a man between 40 and 49 years old with primary liver carcinoma and hepatitis B virus infection. Sequencing used peripheral blood. V is TRBV10-3 and J is TRBJ1-2; D is unresolved. The CDR3 DNA reads as TGTGCCACCACCCCCGATTATGCGGGGGGCTACACCTTC. Its protein product is CATTPDYAGGYTF.